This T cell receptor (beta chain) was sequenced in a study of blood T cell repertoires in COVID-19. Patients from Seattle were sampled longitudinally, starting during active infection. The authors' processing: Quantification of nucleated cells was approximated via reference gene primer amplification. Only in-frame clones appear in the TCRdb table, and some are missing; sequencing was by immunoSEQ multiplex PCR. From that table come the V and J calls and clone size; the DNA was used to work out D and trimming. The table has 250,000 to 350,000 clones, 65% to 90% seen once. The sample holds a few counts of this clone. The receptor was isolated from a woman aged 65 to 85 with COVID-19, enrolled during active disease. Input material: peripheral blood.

In nucleotides, the CDR3 is TGTGCCAGCAGCTTAGGACTAGCGGCCACAGATACGCAGTATTTT. Its translation: CASSLGLAATDTQYF. This chain connects TRBV7-7 to TRBJ2-3; 9 bases match TRBD2. The V segment lost 1 base and the J segment 2 bases; nucleotides outside the gene matches: 1. The CDR3 has 15 residues. Germline V CDR1 and CDR2: SSHAT, FNYEAQ (reference sequence).